The entry that follows covers one TCR beta chain sequence. Its matching antigen is unknown. This record belongs to a study of shared clonotypes between healthy human individuals. The DNA input per sorted-subset replicate PCR was about 0.2 ug, corresponding to around 28,000 T cell genomes. Measured with immunoSEQ multiplex PCR; TCRdb has only the in-frame clones, and not every one. The sample includes 2 million or so clones, 85% to 95% of them seen just once. This CDR3 is built from 14 residues. Germline V gene data show CDR1 as MNHEY and CDR2 as SVGAGI. The trim removed 6 bases at V and 1 base at J, leaving 5 bases unmatched. Findings of the study overall: Shared clonotypes across all four donors exceeded non-shared ones in generation probability. A handful of donors showed sharing of approximately 5% of naive CD4 clonotypes.

The receptor comes from a man younger than 30 in good health. What was sequenced was naive CD4+ T cells sorted from blood. As to subset: CD45RA+ positively selected. The rearrangement uses TRBV6-5 and TRBJ1-1; 7 bases agree with TRBD1. Here the CDR3 DNA reads TGTGCCAGCAGGTCGCAGGGGGGGAACACTGAAGCTTTCTTT. Its protein product is CASRSQGGNTEAFF.